A single T cell receptor (beta chain) is shown here with its context. Original analysis: Amplification with reference gene primers provided the estimates of nucleated cell counts. The data were produced by immunoSEQ multiplex PCR, yet TCRdb's version contains in-frame clones alone and is incomplete. For V, J and clone size, that table is used; D and trimming come from the DNA. The table includes roughly 120,000 clones, roughly 86% detected once. The CDR3 is 15 amino acids. CDR1 LGHNT and CDR2 FRNRAP come from the germline V gene. V lost 6 bases and J lost 6, with 21 bases in between. The sample comes from a study of blood T cell repertoires in COVID-19. Across the study: Collection of acute and convalescent COVID-19 samples took place in the United States, Italy and Spain. T cells, B-cell-depleted T cells, or PBMCs supplied cDNA or gDNA.

The TCR originated in a man aged 35 to 55 with acute or convalescent COVID-19. This chain connects TRBV12-5 to TRBJ2-7, with D maybe TRBD2 (5 bases). Sequencing input: peripheral blood. The CDR3 DNA reads TGTGCTAGTGGCCTTGGACTTGGGGAACCCGGCGAGCAGTACTTC. This translates into CASGLGLGEPGEQYF.